The 8 T cell receptor beta chains below were found in one sample sequenced in a study of shared clonotypes between healthy human individuals (TCRdb year 2020). The library came from the immunoSEQ multiplex PCR assay. Imported from immuneACCESS, the table was reduced by TCRdb to in-frame sequences with V and J called. These copies leave out some clones; in studies compared against another copy, an unresolved V gene accounts for under half, and the cause of the remainder is not known. This sample comprises a few million clones, around 95% of them detected only once. The top ten clonotypes cover more than 0.1% of the sample. What was sequenced was naive CD4+ T cells sorted from blood. Explained via the paper, the cell subset or site label denotes: CD45RA+ positively selected. The receptor set was obtained from a man aged 18 to 29 in good health.

This chain links TRBV6-1 with TRBJ1-1; D unclear. Trimming stripped 3 bases from V and 1 base from J, with 15 bases between. The germline V gene encodes CDR1 MNHNS and CDR2 SASEGT. The CDR3 length is 16 residues. In DNA, the CDR3 is TGTGCCAGCAGTGATCGGGTCGCCCTTAGGAACACTGAAGCTTTCTTT. This codes for CASSDRVALRNTEAFF.

V usage is TRBV9 and J usage is TRBJ1-1, with 7 bases lining up with TRBD1. Germline lookup yields CDR1 SGDLS and CDR2 YYNGEE. This CDR3 has 14 amino acids. The V gene end was trimmed by 0 bases and the J gene end by 5 bases; junction bases not matched to a gene: 4. Written as DNA, the CDR3 is TGTGCCAGCAGCGTAGGAGGGGGCTGGACTGAAGCTTTCTTT. It yields the protein CASSVGGGWTEAFF.

The chain carries TRBV13 and TRBJ1-2, with D unclear. CDR3 length: 14 residues. Trimming took off 2 bases at V and 8 bases at J, with 15 bases between the two ends. CDR1 is PRHDT and CDR2 is FYEKMQ in the germline V gene (reference sequence). CDR3 amino acids: CASSLSSSGLGYTF. The DNA of the CDR3 is TGTGCCAGCAGCTTATCATCCTCAGGCTTGGGCTACACCTTC.

J is TRBJ2-7 and V is TRBV11-1; D may match TRBD1 or TRBD2 (5 bases each). The CDR3 runs 15 residues. Trimming removed 1 base at V and 3 bases at J, with 13 bases between. Germline CDR1 is SGHAT and CDR2 is FQDESV (reference sequence). Written as DNA, the CDR3 is TGTGCCAGCAGCTTAGGTTCAGGGAGTCGCTACGAGCAGTACTTC. Protein: CASSLGSGSRYEQYF.

The chain uses TRBV29-1 and TRBJ1-4; 9 bases fit TRBD1. V was pared by 3 bases and J by 8 bases, with 4 bases of the junction left unmatched. Germline values: CDR1 SQVTM, CDR2 ANQGSEA. The CDR3 is 13 amino acids. Written as DNA, the CDR3 is TGCAGCGTTGATAGGACAGGGGCGGAAAAACTGTTTTTT. This translates into CSVDRTGAEKLFF.

The V and J genes are TRBV19 and TRBJ2-7, with TRBD2 matching over 10 bases. The CDR3 is made up of 17 amino acids. The V segment lost 3 bases and the J segment 1 base; nucleotides outside the gene matches: 9. CDR1 and CDR2 from the germline V gene are LNHDA and SQIVND (reference sequence). CDR3 loop: CASSIPFSSGGSYEQYF. The CDR3 DNA follows: TGTGCCAGTAGTATCCCCTTCTCTAGCGGGGGTTCCTACGAGCAGTACTTC.

In regard to this clone: In the same sample, other DNA sequences code for this CDR3. The J gene is TRBJ2-5, the V gene TRBV6-5; possibly TRBD1 or TRBD2 for D (5 bases each). The CDR3 length is 14 residues. Germline V lookup: CDR1 MNHEY, CDR2 SVGAGI. V was clipped by 0 bases and J by 5 bases, with 10 bases between them. CDR3 in amino acids: CASSYSRWGETQYF. In nucleotides, the CDR3 is TGTGCCAGCAGTTACTCGAGGTGGGGGGAGACCCAGTACTTC.

CDR3 sequence: CASSQGGDTEAFF. CDR3 nucleotide sequence: TGTGCCAGCAGCCAGGGTGGTGACACTGAAGCTTTCTTT. The rearrangement links TRBV28 to TRBJ1-1, with D possibly TRBD1 on 5 matching bases. V was shortened by 6 bases and J by 3 bases, with 11 bases between the two germline ends. The germline CDR1 and CDR2 sequences are MDHEN and SYDVKM. This CDR3 spans 13 amino acids.